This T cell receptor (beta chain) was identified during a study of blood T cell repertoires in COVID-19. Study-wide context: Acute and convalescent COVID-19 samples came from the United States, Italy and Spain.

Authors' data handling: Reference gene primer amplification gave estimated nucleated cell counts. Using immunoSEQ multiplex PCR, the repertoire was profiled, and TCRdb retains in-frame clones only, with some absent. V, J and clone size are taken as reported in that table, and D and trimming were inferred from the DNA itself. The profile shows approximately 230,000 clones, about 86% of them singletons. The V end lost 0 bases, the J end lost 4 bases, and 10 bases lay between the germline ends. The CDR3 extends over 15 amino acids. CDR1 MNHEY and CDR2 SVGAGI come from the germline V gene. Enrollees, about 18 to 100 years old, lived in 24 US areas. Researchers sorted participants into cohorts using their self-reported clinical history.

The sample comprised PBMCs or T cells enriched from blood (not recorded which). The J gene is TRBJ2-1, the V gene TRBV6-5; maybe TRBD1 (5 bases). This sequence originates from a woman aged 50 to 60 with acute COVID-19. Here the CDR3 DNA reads TGTGCCAGCAGTTACTCGACGGCAGGGTACAATGAGCAGTTCTTC. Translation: CASSYSTAGYNEQFF.